Presented here are 27 T cell receptor beta chains from one specimen sequenced in a study of CD8 T cells in Susac syndrome. cDNA came from roughly 0.47 to 1 ug RNA primed by random hexamers. In TCRdb, the immunoSEQ multiplex PCR reads were re-called with MiXCR into one record per CDR3 protein. The data contain 100,000 to 150,000 distinct CDR3 sequences, around 94% of them seen just once; the ten biggest clones take up less than 0.3%. The specimen sequenced was CD8+ T cells from PBMCs. These receptors were obtained from a human donor with Susac syndrome.

This chain joins TRBV4-2 and TRBJ2-1; perhaps TRBD1 as D (5 bases). The length of the CDR3 is 12 residues. Trimming removed 1 base at V and 8 bases at J, with 6 bases between. Germline V gene lookup returns CDR1 LGHNA and CDR2 YNFKEQ. CDR3 sequence reads: CASSQVGDEQFF. DNA for the CDR3: TGTGCCAGCAGCCAAGTAGGGGATGAGCAGTTCTTC.

The rearrangement uses TRBV4-1 and TRBJ2-7, with a tentative D call TRBD1 (6 bases). Germline values: CDR1 MGHRA, CDR2 YSYEKL. This CDR3 comprises 14 residues. V lost 3 bases and J lost 0, with 9 bases in between. The chain's CDR3 is CASSHWDTSYEQYF. DNA for the CDR3: TGCGCCAGCAGCCATTGGGACACCTCCTACGAGCAGTACTTC.

V gene TRBV18 combines with J gene TRBJ2-7; TRBD2 might be the D (5 bases). Germline values: CDR1 KGHSH, CDR2 LQKENI. Deletions cut 3 bases from V and 2 bases from J, with 11 bases between. The CDR3 runs to 14 residues. CDR3 coding DNA: TGTGCCAGCTCACCCTTGGGGAGAGCCTACGAGCAGTACTTC. It specifies CASSPLGRAYEQYF. Full variable domain (rest looked up from reference TRBV18 and TRBJ2-7): NAGVMQNPRHLVRRRGQEARLRCSPMKGHSHVYWYRQLPEEGLKFMVYLQKENIIDESGMPKERFSAEFPKEGPSILRIQQVVRGDSAAYFCASSPLGRAYEQYFGPGTRLTVT.

The rearrangement uses TRBV2 and TRBJ2-2, with 10 bases identical to TRBD1. The CDR3 is made up of 14 amino acids. With 8 bases clipped from V and 2 bases from J, the junction kept 2 bases outside the gene matches. Germline V CDR1 and CDR2: SNHLY, FYNNEI. The CDR3: CASGDRGNTGELFF. CDR3 nucleotides: TGTGCCAGCGGGGACAGGGGCAACACCGGGGAGCTGTTTTTT.

This sequence joins TRBV27 and TRBJ2-5, with TRBD1 matching over 7 bases. Looked up from germline, CDR1 is MNHEY and CDR2 is SMNVEV (reference sequence). The CDR3 is 15 amino acids. The trim removed 6 bases at V and 5 bases at J, leaving 12 bases unmatched. CDR3 residues: CASSFLTGRGETQYF. The CDR3 nucleotides read TGTGCCAGCAGCTTTCTGACAGGGCGTGGGGAGACCCAGTACTTC.

This clonotype was seen only once. This chain joins TRBV5-6 and TRBJ2-7, with D unclear. V lost 1 base to trimming and J lost 4 bases, with 6 bases between them. The germline V gene has CDR1 SGHDT and CDR2 YYEEEE. The CDR3 is 12 amino acids. CDR3 sequence (DNA): TGTGCCAGCAGCTTGATGAGGTACGAGCAGTACTTC. It specifies CASSLMRYEQYF.

V and J are TRBV20-1 and TRBJ2-1; 7 positions match TRBD1. Germline CDR1 reads DFQATT; CDR2 reads SNEGSKA (reference sequence). J gave up 0 bases and V 2 bases, and 4 bases lay outside the gene matches. There are 15 residues in the CDR3. CDR3 coding DNA: TGCAGTGCTAGAACAGGGGTAAGCTCCTACAATGAGCAGTTCTTC. It encodes CSARTGVSSYNEQFF.

The chain is built from TRBV29-1 and TRBJ1-2, with 7 bases identical to TRBD1. The length of the CDR3 is 11 residues. From germline, CDR1 is SQVTM and CDR2 ANQGSEA. The V segment lost 5 bases and the J segment 8 bases; nucleotides outside the gene matches: 5. The CDR3 loop is CSVNDRDGYTF. CDR3 bases: TGCAGCGTTAACGACAGGGACGGCTACACCTTC.

The rearrangement joins TRBV13 to TRBJ2-7; TRBD1 matches 9 bases. This CDR3 comprises 14 residues. The germline V gene has CDR1 PRHDT and CDR2 FYEKMQ (reference sequence). Germline trimming cut 5 bases from V and 6 bases from J; bases unmatched to any gene: 8. CDR3 region: CASSARQGGIEQYF. DNA for the CDR3: TGTGCCAGCAGCGCCCGACAGGGGGGCATCGAGCAGTACTTC.

The chain combines TRBV5-1 with TRBJ1-1, with D unclear. Germline CDR1 is SGHRS and CDR2 is YFSETQ. Between the trimmed V and J ends, which lost 0 bases and 3 bases, there was a span of 6 bases. This CDR3 spans 13 amino acids. CDR3 loop: CASSLVVDTEAFF. DNA for the CDR3: TGCGCCAGCAGCTTGGTGGTGGACACTGAAGCTTTCTTT.

The rearrangement uses TRBV11-2 and TRBJ1-2, with D perhaps matching TRBD1 (6 bases). This CDR3 is 12 amino acids long. Trimming pared 1 base from V and 8 bases from J, leaving 8 bases between. Looked up from germline, CDR1 is SGHAT and CDR2 is FQNNGV. CDR3 DNA sequence: TGTGCCAGCAGCTTAGGCAGGGGCGGCTACACCTTC. Translation: CASSLGRGGYTF.

The J gene is TRBJ1-2, the V gene TRBV25-1, with D perhaps TRBD1 (6 bases). V lost 4 bases and J 8 bases, leaving 8 bases between the germline ends. The CDR3 has 11 residues. Germline V lookup: CDR1 MGHDK, CDR2 SYGVNS. The CDR3 nucleotides are TGTGCCAGCAGTGCAGGGGTGGGCTACACCTTC. Amino acid sequence: CASSAGVGYTF.

The chain uses TRBV14 and TRBJ1-2, with no clear D. CDR1 and CDR2 (germline): SGHDN, FVKESK. The CDR3 totals 15 residues. V was clipped by 3 bases and J by 4 bases, with 15 bases between them. CDR3 loop: CASSHTGNSAYGYTF. DNA of the CDR3: TGTGCCAGCAGCCACACCGGGAATTCGGCCTATGGCTACACCTTC. The whole variable domain, filled in from reference TRBV14 and TRBJ1-2, reads EAGVTQFPSHSVIEKGQTVTLRCDPISGHDNLYWYRRVMGKEIKFLLHFVKESKQDESGMPNNRFLAERTGGTYSTLKVQPAELEDSGVYFCASSHTGNSAYGYTFGSGTRLTVV.

The J gene is TRBJ1-2, the V gene TRBV6-5; D gene uncertain. CDR3 length: 14 residues. The V and J ends lost 0 bases and 3 bases respectively, with 8 bases between them. In germline, CDR1 is MNHEY, CDR2 SVGAGI. DNA for the CDR3: TGTGCCAGCAGTTACTCGGAGGGATACTATGGCTACACCTTC. Protein sequence: CASSYSEGYYGYTF.

The gene calls are TRBV30 and TRBJ1-1; weak D call: TRBD1 (6 bases). The CDR3 is 13 amino acids. Trimming stripped 1 base from V and 11 bases from J, with 17 bases between. Germline CDR1 and CDR2: GTSNPN and SVGIG (reference sequence). The CDR3 coding sequence is TGTGCCTGGAGTGAAATGGGGGCGGCGGCCGCTTTCTTT. Protein product: CAWSEMGAAAAFF.

The gene calls are TRBV6-6 and TRBJ2-1; the D is unclear. Between the trimmed V and J ends, which lost 7 bases and 10 bases, there was a span of 17 bases. The CDR3 is 13 amino acids. Germline CDR1 is MNHNY and CDR2 is SVGAGI (reference sequence). The CDR3: CASTKTAFGEQFF. In DNA form, the CDR3 reads TGTGCCAGCACCAAGACCGCGTTCGGGGAGCAGTTCTTC.

The J gene is TRBJ2-2, the V gene TRBV9, with D perhaps matching TRBD2 (5 bases). The CDR3 runs to 15 residues. Trimming took off 1 base at V and 2 bases at J, with 9 bases between the two ends. CDR1 is SGDLS and CDR2 is YYNGEE in the germline V gene. CDR3: CASSVRDYNTGELFF. The CDR3 bases are TGTGCCAGCAGCGTACGAGACTACAACACCGGGGAGCTGTTTTTT.

V usage is TRBV6-5 and J usage is TRBJ2-7; D possibly corresponds to TRBD1 (7 bases). The ends were cut back, 6 bases at V and 5 bases at J, with 17 bases in the middle. CDR1 is MNHEY and CDR2 is SVGAGI in the germline V gene. CDR3 length: 14 residues. This chain's CDR3 is CASRPDREVDEQYF. The CDR3 nucleotides read TGTGCCAGCAGACCAGACAGGGAGGTGGACGAGCAGTACTTC.

The chain has TRBV12-5 and TRBJ2-1; D remains unclear. Between the trimmed V and J ends, which lost 2 bases and 10 bases, there was a span of 6 bases. Germline values: CDR1 LGHNT, CDR2 FRNRAP. The CDR3 is 11 amino acids. The CDR3 region is CASGLMAEQFF. CDR3 coding DNA: TGTGCTAGTGGTTTGATGGCGGAGCAGTTCTTC.

The V gene is TRBV20-1, the J gene TRBJ2-3; D gene unclear. Trimming took 1 base from V and 4 from J, leaving 9 bases between them. CDR1 is DFQATT, CDR2 SNEGSKA, per germline (reference sequence). This CDR3 is 13 amino acids long. The CDR3 loop reads CSARAGPADTQYF. In nucleotides, the CDR3 is TGCAGTGCTAGAGCCGGGCCAGCAGATACGCAGTATTTT.

V gene TRBV7-8 combines with J gene TRBJ1-1; D gene unclear. The length of the CDR3 is 14 residues. Trimming stripped 3 bases from V and 2 bases from J, with 10 bases between. Germline V gene sequence: CDR1 SGHVS, CDR2 FQNEAQ. The CDR3 coding sequence is TGTGCCAGCAGCTTGAGTAGTTACAACACTGAAGCTTTCTTT. This sequence encodes CASSLSSYNTEAFF. Complete variable domain (other parts from reference TRBV7-8 and TRBJ1-1): GAGVSQSPRYKVAKRGQDVALRCDPISGHVSLFWYQQALGQGPEFLTYFQNEAQLDKSGLPSDRFFAERPEGSVSTLKIQRTQQEDSAVYLCASSLSSYNTEAFFGQGTRLTVV.

The chain joins TRBV3-1 to TRBJ2-5; 9 positions match TRBD2. The CDR3 sequence is 14 residues long. The V gene's germline CDR1 is LGHDT and CDR2 YNNKEL (reference sequence). J gave up 2 bases and V 8 bases, and 6 bases lay outside the gene matches. The CDR3 coding sequence is TGTGCCAGCTGCAGCGGGGGGCAACAAGAGACCCAGTACTTC. Residues: CASCSGGQQETQYF.

This chain links TRBV4-2 with TRBJ1-1; no definite D call. Germline CDR1 and CDR2: LGHNA and YNFKEQ. The V gene lost 0 bases and the J gene lost 0 bases, with 8 bases spanning the gap. This CDR3 spans 15 amino acids. CDR3 amino acids: CASSQEPGMNTEAFF. CDR3 sequence (DNA): TGTGCCAGCAGCCAAGAACCCGGAATGAACACTGAAGCTTTCTTT.

The chain has TRBV9 and TRBJ2-3; possibly TRBD2 for D (6 bases). CDR1 is SGDLS, CDR2 YYNGEE, per germline. Trimming took off 4 bases at V and 1 base at J, with 10 bases between the two ends. The CDR3 spans 14 residues. The CDR3 here is CASSLRGGTDTQYF. The CDR3 DNA reads as TGTGCCAGCAGCCTCCGCGGGGGCACAGATACGCAGTATTTT.

This clonotype was recorded once. The J gene is TRBJ1-4, the V gene TRBV27; D may be TRBD1 (5 bases). V was shortened by 6 bases and J by 5 bases, with 13 bases between the two germline ends. The CDR3 runs 14 residues. Germline V gene sequence: CDR1 MNHEY, CDR2 SMNVEV (reference sequence). CDR3 residues: CASSPGRGNEKLFF. Here the CDR3 DNA reads TGTGCCAGCAGCCCAGGGAGGGGCAATGAAAAACTGTTTTTT. The entire variable domain, with the rest obtained from reference TRBV27 and TRBJ1-4, is as follows: EAQVTQNPRYLITVTGKKLTVTCSQNMNHEYMSWYRQDPGLGLRQIYYSMNVEVTDKGDVPEGYKVSRKEKRNFPLILESPSPNQTSLYFCASSPGRGNEKLFFGSGTQLSVL.

V and J are TRBV7-9 and TRBJ2-1; D is ambiguous. CDR3 length: 12 residues. Trimming took 3 bases from V and 10 from J, leaving 10 bases between them. Germline V gives CDR1 SEHNR, CDR2 FQNEAQ (reference sequence). The CDR3 nucleotides are TGTGCCAGCAGCTTCAGAACCTTCGAGCAGTTCTTC. Translated, it gives CASSFRTFEQFF. Filled out from reference TRBV7-9 and TRBJ2-1, the complete variable domain reads DTGVSQNPRHKITKRGQNVTFRCDPISEHNRLYWYRQTLGQGPEFLTYFQNEAQLEKSRLLSDRFSAERPKGSFSTLEIQRTEQGDSAMYLCASSFRTFEQFFGPGTRLTVL.

The gene calls are TRBV9 and TRBJ2-1; D might be TRBD1 (6 bases). Germline V gene data show CDR1 as SGDLS and CDR2 as YYNGEE. Trimming took 3 bases from V and 5 from J, leaving 15 bases between them. The CDR3 consists of 15 residues. CDR3 in DNA: TGTGCCAGCAGCGAACAGGGCGGATTCGACAATGAGCAGTTCTTC. Translating it yields CASSEQGGFDNEQFF.